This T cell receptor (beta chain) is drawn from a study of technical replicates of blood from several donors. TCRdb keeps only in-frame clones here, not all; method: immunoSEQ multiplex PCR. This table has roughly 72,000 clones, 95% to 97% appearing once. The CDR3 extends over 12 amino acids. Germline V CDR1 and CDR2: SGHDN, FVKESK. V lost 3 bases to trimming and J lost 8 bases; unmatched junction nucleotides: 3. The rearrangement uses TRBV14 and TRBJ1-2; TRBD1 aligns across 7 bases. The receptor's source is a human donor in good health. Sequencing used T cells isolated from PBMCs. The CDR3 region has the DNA TGTGCCAGCAGCCATACAGGGGACGGCTACACCTTC. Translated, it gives CASSHTGDGYTF.